The 3 T cell receptor beta chains in this list originate from one sample, sequenced in a study of cytomegalovirus exposure and HLA in healthy donors. Primers included in the PCR were 60 Vbeta and 13 Jbeta primers. Clones were read by immunoSEQ multiplex PCR, and TCRdb kept only the in-frame ones, dropping some. The table lists 150,000 to 180,000 clones, around 84% of them singletons. Sequencing was done on a sample of PBMCs. These receptors originate from a woman under 30 in good health and CMV-seronegative.

CDR3: CASSLGGLGTEAFF. The CDR3 coding sequence is TGCGCCAGCAGCTTGGGGGGGCTGGGCACTGAAGCTTTCTTT. The chain uses TRBV5-1 and TRBJ1-1; perhaps TRBD1 as D (6 bases). The V end lost 0 bases, the J end lost 4 bases, and 10 bases lay between the germline ends. Germline V gene lookup returns CDR1 SGHRS and CDR2 YFSETQ. There are 14 residues in the CDR3.

This clone was recorded only once. The rearrangement uses TRBV18 and TRBJ2-7; 7 bases agree with TRBD2. The germline V gene has CDR1 KGHSH and CDR2 LQKENI. J lost 2 bases, V lost 5 bases, and 9 bases had no gene match. This CDR3 has 15 residues. The CDR3 sequence is CASSYSGRATYEQYF. For the CDR3, the DNA is TGTGCCAGCTCATATAGCGGGCGGGCTACCTACGAGCAGTACTTC.

In the case of this clone: The same CDR3 can be traced to other DNA sequences in this sample. V is TRBV5-1 and J is TRBJ1-4, with 10 bases identical to TRBD1. The CDR3 runs 17 residues. Germline CDR1 reads SGHRS; CDR2 reads YFSETQ. The junction had 12 bases not matched to a gene; V was cut back by 4 bases and J by 6 bases. The CDR3 sequence is CASSPGQGNAIDEKLFF. CDR3 DNA sequence: TGCGCCAGCAGCCCGGGACAGGGGAACGCTATAGATGAAAAACTGTTTTTT.